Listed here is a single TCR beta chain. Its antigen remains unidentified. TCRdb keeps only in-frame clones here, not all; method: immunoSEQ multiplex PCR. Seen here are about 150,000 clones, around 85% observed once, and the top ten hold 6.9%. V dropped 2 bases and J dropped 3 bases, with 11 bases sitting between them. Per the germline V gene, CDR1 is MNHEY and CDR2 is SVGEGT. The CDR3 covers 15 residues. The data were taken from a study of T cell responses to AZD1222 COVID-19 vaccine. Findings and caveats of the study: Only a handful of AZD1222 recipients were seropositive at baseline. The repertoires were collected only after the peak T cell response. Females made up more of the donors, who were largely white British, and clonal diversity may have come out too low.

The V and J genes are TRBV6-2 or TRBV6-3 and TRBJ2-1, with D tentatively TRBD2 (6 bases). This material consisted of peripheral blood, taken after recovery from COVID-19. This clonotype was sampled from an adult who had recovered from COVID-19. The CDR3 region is CASSYVGGSYNEQFF. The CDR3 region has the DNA TGTGCCAGCAGTTACGTGGGGGGTAGCTACAATGAGCAGTTCTTC.